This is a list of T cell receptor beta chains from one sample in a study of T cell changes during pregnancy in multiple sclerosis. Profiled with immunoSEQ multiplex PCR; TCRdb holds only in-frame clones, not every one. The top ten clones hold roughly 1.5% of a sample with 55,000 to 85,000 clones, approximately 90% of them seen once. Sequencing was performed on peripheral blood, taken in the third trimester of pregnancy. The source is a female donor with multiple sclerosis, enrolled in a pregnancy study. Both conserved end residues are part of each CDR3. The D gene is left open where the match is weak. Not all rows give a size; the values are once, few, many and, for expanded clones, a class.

CDR3 DNA: TGCGCCAGCAGCTCATATAGCGGCGATGAGCAGTTCTTC
CDR3 protein: CASSSYSGDEQFF
clone size: .
J gene: TRBJ2-1
D gene: .
V gene: TRBV5-1

CDR3 DNA: TGTGCCAGCAGCTTAGGCCAGATGAACACTGAAGCTTTCTTT
CDR3 protein: CASSLGQMNTEAFF
clone size: .
J gene: TRBJ1-1
D gene: .
V gene: TRBV13

CDR3 DNA: TGTGCCAGCAGCTTGGTTACAGGGGCTCAGCCCCAGCATTTT
CDR3 protein: CASSLVTGAQPQHF
clone size: once
J gene: TRBJ1-5
D gene: TRBD1
V gene: TRBV7-9

CDR3 DNA: TGTGCCTGGAGTGTAAGCGGGGGGAACTACGAGCAGTACTTC
CDR3 protein: CAWSVSGGNYEQYF
clone size: .
J gene: TRBJ2-7
D gene: TRBD2
V gene: TRBV30

CDR3 DNA: TGCGCCAGCAGCTCGCACACGACAGGTTTCAACACAGATACGCAGTATTTT
CDR3 protein: CASSSHTTGFNTDTQYF
clone size: .
J gene: TRBJ2-3
D gene: .
V gene: TRBV5-1

CDR3 DNA: TGCGCCAGCAGCCAAGATCCGCGGGAGAGCTCTGGAAACACCATATATTTT
CDR3 protein: CASSQDPRESSGNTIYF
clone size: .
J gene: TRBJ1-3
D gene: .
V gene: TRBV4-1

CDR3 DNA: TGTGCCAGCAGCGCCTCGGGACAGGGGGCAGCCGAGCAGTACTTC
CDR3 protein: CASSASGQGAAEQYF
clone size: .
J gene: TRBJ2-7
D gene: TRBD1
V gene: TRBV7-3

CDR3 DNA: TGTGCCAGTAGTCTCCGGTCGGGGGGTTCTCAGCCCCAGCATTTT
CDR3 protein: CASSLRSGGSQPQHF
clone size: .
J gene: TRBJ1-5
D gene: .
V gene: TRBV19

CDR3 DNA: TGCGCCAGCAGCCAGCTACTGGGACACCATGGCACAGATACGCAGTATTTT
CDR3 protein: CASSQLLGHHGTDTQYF
clone size: .
J gene: TRBJ2-3
D gene: .
V gene: TRBV4-1

CDR3 DNA: TGTGCCAGTAGTATACGACAGGGGGCAACTGAAGCTTTCTTT
CDR3 protein: CASSIRQGATEAFF
clone size: .
J gene: TRBJ1-1
D gene: TRBD1
V gene: TRBV19

CDR3 DNA: TGTGCCAGCAGCTTGGCCGAGAGGGGGCCCTACGAGCAGTACTTC
CDR3 protein: CASSLAERGPYEQYF
clone size: .
J gene: TRBJ2-7
D gene: TRBD1
V gene: TRBV5-5

CDR3 DNA: TGTGCCTGGACGACCCAGCGGGCCATTACCGGGGAGCTGTTTTTT
CDR3 protein: CAWTTQRAITGELFF
clone size: .
J gene: TRBJ2-2
D gene: .
V gene: TRBV30

CDR3 DNA: TGTGCCAGCAGCCCCGGGACCTACAATGAGCAGTTCTTC
CDR3 protein: CASSPGTYNEQFF
clone size: .
J gene: TRBJ2-1
D gene: .
V gene: TRBV7-9

CDR3 DNA: TGTGCCAGCAGGAAGAACGGACAGACCTTCGGTGGCTACACCTTC
CDR3 protein: CASRKNGQTFGGYTF
clone size: .
J gene: TRBJ1-2
D gene: .
V gene: TRBV28

CDR3 DNA: TGTGCCAGTAGCCAGACAGGCTACACTGAAGCTTTCTTT
CDR3 protein: CASSQTGYTEAFF
clone size: .
J gene: TRBJ1-1
D gene: .
V gene: TRBV19

CDR3 DNA: TGTGCCTGGAGTACACAGGGGGAACAGCCCCAGCATTTT
CDR3 protein: CAWSTQGEQPQHF
clone size: .
J gene: TRBJ1-5
D gene: TRBD1
V gene: TRBV30

CDR3 DNA: TGTGCCAGCAGGGGGACAGGGTCACTAATCATGACTTTC
CDR3 protein: CASRGTGSLIMTF
clone size: .
J gene: TRBJ2-6
D gene: TRBD1
V gene: TRBV2

CDR3 DNA: TGCGCCAGCAGCTTGCCACAGGGGGGGTACGAGCAGTACTTC
CDR3 protein: CASSLPQGGYEQYF
clone size: .
J gene: TRBJ2-7
D gene: .
V gene: TRBV5-1

CDR3 DNA: TGCGCCAGCAGCTCCGTATCCGGGACAGGTGACCTATACAATGAGCAGTTCTTC
CDR3 protein: CASSSVSGTGDLYNEQFF
clone size: .
J gene: TRBJ2-1
D gene: TRBD1
V gene: TRBV5-1

CDR3 DNA: TGTGCCTCCTCGGAGGGGATGAACACTGAAGCTTTCTTT
CDR3 protein: CASSEGMNTEAFF
clone size: once
J gene: TRBJ1-1
D gene: .
V gene: TRBV10-3

CDR3 DNA: TGTGCCAGCAGTTTGCACAGCATTAACTATGGCTACACCTTC
CDR3 protein: CASSLHSINYGYTF
clone size: .
J gene: TRBJ1-2
D gene: .
V gene: TRBV28

CDR3 DNA: TGTGCCAGCAGCTTACATCAGGGTAACAATGAGCAGTTCTTC
CDR3 protein: CASSLHQGNNEQFF
clone size: few
J gene: TRBJ2-1
D gene: .
V gene: TRBV7-3

CDR3 DNA: TGTGCCTGGAGTCGGAACACTGAAGCTTTCTTT
CDR3 protein: CAWSRNTEAFF
clone size: few
J gene: TRBJ1-1
D gene: .
V gene: TRBV30

CDR3 DNA: TGTGCCAGCAGCGGACAGGGACTTTACGAAAAACTGTTTTTT
CDR3 protein: CASSGQGLYEKLFF
clone size: once
J gene: TRBJ1-4
D gene: TRBD1
V gene: TRBV7-9

CDR3 DNA: TGTGCCAGCAGCAGGGGGGCGGGAGAGGACGAGCAGTACTTC
CDR3 protein: CASSRGAGEDEQYF
clone size: .
J gene: TRBJ2-7
D gene: .
V gene: TRBV21-1

CDR3 DNA: TGTGCCAGCAGCTTAGAGCCAGGCGGAAACACCATATATTTT
CDR3 protein: CASSLEPGGNTIYF
clone size: once
J gene: TRBJ1-3
D gene: .
V gene: TRBV7-6

CDR3 DNA: TGCAGCGTTGATCGGACAGGGAAGTATGGCTACACCTTC
CDR3 protein: CSVDRTGKYGYTF
clone size: .
J gene: TRBJ1-2
D gene: TRBD1
V gene: TRBV29-1

CDR3 DNA: TGTGCCAGCAGTTACTCTAACGGGAACACTGAAGCTTTCTTT
CDR3 protein: CASSYSNGNTEAFF
clone size: .
J gene: TRBJ1-1
D gene: .
V gene: TRBV6-5

CDR3 DNA: TGTGCCTGGAGTGTCCCCCCTATATACGAGCAGTACTTC
CDR3 protein: CAWSVPPIYEQYF
clone size: .
J gene: TRBJ2-7
D gene: .
V gene: TRBV30

CDR3 DNA: TGTGCCAGTAGTATAAGGACAGGGGAATTCGGCCAGCCCCAGCATTTT
CDR3 protein: CASSIRTGEFGQPQHF
clone size: .
J gene: TRBJ1-5
D gene: TRBD1
V gene: TRBV19

CDR3 DNA: TGCGCCAGCAGCCAAGAGGTCACAGGGCTGAATGGTGGCTACACCTTC
CDR3 protein: CASSQEVTGLNGGYTF
clone size: .
J gene: TRBJ1-2
D gene: .
V gene: TRBV4-3

CDR3 DNA: TGTGCCAGCAGCTCGGATGTCAGGGAGGGGGAAAAACTGTTTTTT
CDR3 protein: CASSSDVREGEKLFF
clone size: few
J gene: TRBJ1-4
D gene: .
V gene: TRBV21-1

CDR3 DNA: TGTGCCAGCAGCGCGGAAGCGGGAGGGCCCCGCAATGAGCAGTTCTTC
CDR3 protein: CASSAEAGGPRNEQFF
clone size: .
J gene: TRBJ2-1
D gene: TRBD2
V gene: TRBV9

CDR3 DNA: TGTGCCAGCAGCGTGGCTAGCGGGGCAACCTACTACAATGAGCAGTTCTTC
CDR3 protein: CASSVASGATYYNEQFF
clone size: .
J gene: TRBJ2-1
D gene: TRBD2
V gene: TRBV9

CDR3 DNA: TGTGCCAGCAGCAAAGCCCGGACTAGCGGGAGTTCTGGGAGGGACGAGCAGTACTTC
CDR3 protein: CASSKARTSGSSGRDEQYF
clone size: .
J gene: TRBJ2-7
D gene: .
V gene: TRBV21-1

CDR3 DNA: TGTGCCAGCAGCTTGAGCGGGGGGGCTCAGAATGAGCAGTTCTTC
CDR3 protein: CASSLSGGAQNEQFF
clone size: .
J gene: TRBJ2-1
D gene: TRBD2
V gene: TRBV7-2

CDR3 DNA: TGTGCCAGCAGCCGGGGAACAGGGGGCGCGACTGGAAACACCATATATTTT
CDR3 protein: CASSRGTGGATGNTIYF
clone size: .
J gene: TRBJ1-3
D gene: TRBD1
V gene: TRBV4-2

CDR3 DNA: TGTGCCACCAGAACAAGAGGGGGAGGAAACACCATATATTTT
CDR3 protein: CATRTRGGGNTIYF
clone size: .
J gene: TRBJ1-3
D gene: .
V gene: TRBV15

CDR3 DNA: TGTGCCAGCAGCTCCAGGGCGTCAGGAAACACCATATATTTT
CDR3 protein: CASSSRASGNTIYF
clone size: few
J gene: TRBJ1-3
D gene: .
V gene: TRBV7-9

CDR3 DNA: TGTGCCAGCTCACCCACGACCGGGACAGGGTTCTATGGCTACACCTTC
CDR3 protein: CASSPTTGTGFYGYTF
clone size: .
J gene: TRBJ1-2
D gene: TRBD1
V gene: TRBV18

CDR3 DNA: TGTGCCAGCAGTGGCCCAGGCTCTGGAAACACCATATATTTT
CDR3 protein: CASSGPGSGNTIYF
clone size: .
J gene: TRBJ1-3
D gene: .
V gene: TRBV6-1

CDR3 DNA: TGTGCCATCAGCGACAGTAGCCGAGGCTACACCTTC
CDR3 protein: CAISDSSRGYTF
clone size: few
J gene: TRBJ1-2
D gene: .
V gene: TRBV10-3

CDR3 DNA: TGCGCCAGCAGTGAGCAAGTTACGGAGAGGAACAGGCCCTCCTACGAGCAGTACTTC
CDR3 protein: CASSEQVTERNRPSYEQYF
clone size: .
J gene: TRBJ2-7
D gene: .
V gene: TRBV10-1

CDR3 DNA: TGTGCCAGCAGCTTGGGAGTGACAGCTGGAAACACCATATATTTT
CDR3 protein: CASSLGVTAGNTIYF
clone size: .
J gene: TRBJ1-3
D gene: .
V gene: TRBV5-6

CDR3 DNA: TGTGCCAGCAGTTACCCCGGGACAGGGGGCTACGAGCAGTACTTC
CDR3 protein: CASSYPGTGGYEQYF
clone size: .
J gene: TRBJ2-7
D gene: TRBD1
V gene: TRBV6-5

CDR3 DNA: TGTGCCAGCAGTGAATCTACAGGGACCCAAGAGACCCAGTACTTC
CDR3 protein: CASSESTGTQETQYF
clone size: few
J gene: TRBJ2-5
D gene: .
V gene: TRBV6-1

CDR3 DNA: TGTGCCAGCAGCCCTTCCCTTGAGGGGACCCAGTACTTC
CDR3 protein: CASSPSLEGTQYF
clone size: .
J gene: TRBJ2-5
D gene: .
V gene: TRBV14